This T cell receptor beta chain was identified during a study of beta chain features in type 1 diabetes. Broader study findings: In every one of the four CD4+ subsets, TCRB CDR3s were moderately but significantly shorter in Type 1 diabetes patients. Reduced insertions and increased deletions marked VDJ junctions in type 1 diabetes patients.

Expressed TCRB transcripts got sequenced, as all isolated RNA was reverse transcribed. Data came from immunoSEQ multiplex PCR; TCRdb stores just in-frame clones and leaves some out. This table has more than 300,000 clones, around a tenth appearing once. Deletions cut 4 bases from V and 1 base from J, with 16 bases between. Germline loops: CDR1 WSHSY, CDR2 SAAADI. The CDR3 covers 16 residues. On this clone itself: Antigen specificity is unknown.

This chain connects TRBV10-2 to TRBJ2-5, with D possibly being TRBD1 or TRBD2 (5 bases each). The sample consisted of central memory CD4+ T cells from blood. The clonotype comes from a young man with type 1 diabetes. The CDR3 DNA sequence: TGCGCCAGCAGTGGAGGGGTCGGAGTCAGCCAAGAGACCCAGTACTTC. Protein product: CASSGGVGVSQETQYF.